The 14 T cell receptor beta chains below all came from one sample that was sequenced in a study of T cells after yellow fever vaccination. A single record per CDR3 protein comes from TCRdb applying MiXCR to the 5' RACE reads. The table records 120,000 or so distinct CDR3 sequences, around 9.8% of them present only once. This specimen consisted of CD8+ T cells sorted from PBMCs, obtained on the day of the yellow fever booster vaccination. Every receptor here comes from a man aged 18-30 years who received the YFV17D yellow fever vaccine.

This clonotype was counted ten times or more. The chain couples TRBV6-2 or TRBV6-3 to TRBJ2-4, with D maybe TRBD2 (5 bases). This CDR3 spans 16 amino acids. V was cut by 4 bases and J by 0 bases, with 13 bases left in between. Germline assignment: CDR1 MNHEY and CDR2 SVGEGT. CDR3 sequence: CASSSWTVLAKNIQYF. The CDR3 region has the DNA TGTGCCAGCAGTTCCTGGACTGTACTAGCCAAAAACATTCAGTACTTC.

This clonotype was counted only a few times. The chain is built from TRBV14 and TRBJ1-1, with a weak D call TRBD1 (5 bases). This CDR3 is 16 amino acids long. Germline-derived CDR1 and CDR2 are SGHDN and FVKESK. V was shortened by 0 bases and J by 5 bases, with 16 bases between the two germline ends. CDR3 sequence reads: CASSQDMGRKRTEAFF. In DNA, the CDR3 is TGTGCCAGCAGCCAAGATATGGGACGGAAAAGGACTGAAGCTTTCTTT.

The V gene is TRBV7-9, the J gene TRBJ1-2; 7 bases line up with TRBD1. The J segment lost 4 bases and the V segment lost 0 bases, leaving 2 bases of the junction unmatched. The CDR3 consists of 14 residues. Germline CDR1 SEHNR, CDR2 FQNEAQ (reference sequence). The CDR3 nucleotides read TGTGCCAGCAGCTTAGCGCGGGACAGCTATGGCTACACCTTC. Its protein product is CASSLARDSYGYTF.

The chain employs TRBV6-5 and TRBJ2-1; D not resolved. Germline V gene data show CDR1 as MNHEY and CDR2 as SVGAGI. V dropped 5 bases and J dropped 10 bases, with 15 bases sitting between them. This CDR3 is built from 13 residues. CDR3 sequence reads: CASSPRRVHEQFF. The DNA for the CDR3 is TGTGCCAGCAGTCCCCGGCGTGTTCACGAGCAGTTCTTC.

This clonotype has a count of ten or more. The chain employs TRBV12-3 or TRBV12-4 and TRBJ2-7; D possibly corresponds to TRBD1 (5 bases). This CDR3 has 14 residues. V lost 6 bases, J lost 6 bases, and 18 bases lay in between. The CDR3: CASRPPRARSEQYV. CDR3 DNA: TGTGCCAGCAGACCCCCCAGGGCGAGGAGCGAGCAGTACGTC.

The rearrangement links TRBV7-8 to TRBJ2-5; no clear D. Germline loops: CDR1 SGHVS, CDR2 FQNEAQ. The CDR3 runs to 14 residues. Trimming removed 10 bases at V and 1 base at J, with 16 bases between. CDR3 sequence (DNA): TGTGCCACCCATAAGCCGGCGTTCCAAGAGACCCAGTACTTC. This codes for CATHKPAFQETQYF. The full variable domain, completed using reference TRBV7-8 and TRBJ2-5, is GAGVSQSPRYKVAKRGQDVALRCDPISGHVSLFWYQQALGQGPEFLTYFQNEAQLDKSGLPSDRFFAERPEGSVSTLKIQRTQQEDSAVYLCATHKPAFQETQYFGPGTRLLVL.

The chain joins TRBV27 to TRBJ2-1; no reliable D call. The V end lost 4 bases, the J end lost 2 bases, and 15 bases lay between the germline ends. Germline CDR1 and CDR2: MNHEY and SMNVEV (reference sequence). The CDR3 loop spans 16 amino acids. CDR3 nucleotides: TGTGCCAGCAGTTCCCTTGTCGATACCACCTACAATGAGCAGTTCTTC. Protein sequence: CASSSLVDTTYNEQFF.

CDR3 in DNA: TGTGCCAGCAGCTTAGATCGAGCTCTTTACGAGCAGTACTTC. It codes for CASSLDRALYEQYF. V usage is TRBV11-2 and J usage is TRBJ2-7; no clear D gene. V was trimmed by 0 bases and J by 4 bases, leaving 10 bases between them. The CDR3 extends over 14 amino acids. The germline V gene encodes CDR1 SGHAT and CDR2 FQNNGV.

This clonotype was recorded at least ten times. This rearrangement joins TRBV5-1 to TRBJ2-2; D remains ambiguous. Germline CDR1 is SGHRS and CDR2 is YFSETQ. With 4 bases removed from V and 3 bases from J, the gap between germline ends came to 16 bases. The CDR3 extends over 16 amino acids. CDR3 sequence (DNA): TGCGCCAGCAGCCGATGGACGGCCGGTGACACCGGGGAGCTGTTTTTT. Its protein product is CASSRWTAGDTGELFF.

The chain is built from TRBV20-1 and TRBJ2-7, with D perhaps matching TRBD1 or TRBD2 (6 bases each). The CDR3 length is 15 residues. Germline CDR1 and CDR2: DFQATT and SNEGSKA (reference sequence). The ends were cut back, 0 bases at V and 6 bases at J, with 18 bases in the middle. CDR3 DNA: TGCAGTGCTAGAGATGGGGGGCGTCGAGTAAGCGAGCAGTACTTC. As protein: CSARDGGRRVSEQYF.

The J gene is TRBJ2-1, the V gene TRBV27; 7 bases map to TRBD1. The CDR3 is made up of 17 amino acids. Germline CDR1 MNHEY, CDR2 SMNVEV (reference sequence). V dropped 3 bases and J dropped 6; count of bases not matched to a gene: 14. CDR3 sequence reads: CASSLIGRQGMINEQFF. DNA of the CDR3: TGTGCCAGCAGTTTGATCGGCAGACAGGGTATGATCAATGAGCAGTTCTTC.

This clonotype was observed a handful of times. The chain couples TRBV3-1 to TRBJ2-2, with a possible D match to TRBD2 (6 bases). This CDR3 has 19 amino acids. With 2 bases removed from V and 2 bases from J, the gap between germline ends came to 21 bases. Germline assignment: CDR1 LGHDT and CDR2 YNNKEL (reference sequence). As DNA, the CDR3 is TGTGCCAGCAGCCAATCCGCGGGCGGGGAATCTGCTAACACCGGGGAGCTGTTTTTT. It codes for CASSQSAGGESANTGELFF.

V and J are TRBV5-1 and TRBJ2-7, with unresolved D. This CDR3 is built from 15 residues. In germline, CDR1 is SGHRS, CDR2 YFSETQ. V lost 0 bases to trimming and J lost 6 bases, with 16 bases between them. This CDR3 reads CASSLAWYSPTEQYF. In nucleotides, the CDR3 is TGCGCCAGCAGCTTGGCCTGGTACTCACCCACCGAGCAGTACTTC.

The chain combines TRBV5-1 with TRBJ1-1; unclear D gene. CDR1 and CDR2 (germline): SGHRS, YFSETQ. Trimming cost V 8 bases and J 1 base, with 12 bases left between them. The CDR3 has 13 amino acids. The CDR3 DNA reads TGCGCCAGTAGAGAAACCAGGAACACTGAAGCTTTCTTT. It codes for CASRETRNTEAFF.